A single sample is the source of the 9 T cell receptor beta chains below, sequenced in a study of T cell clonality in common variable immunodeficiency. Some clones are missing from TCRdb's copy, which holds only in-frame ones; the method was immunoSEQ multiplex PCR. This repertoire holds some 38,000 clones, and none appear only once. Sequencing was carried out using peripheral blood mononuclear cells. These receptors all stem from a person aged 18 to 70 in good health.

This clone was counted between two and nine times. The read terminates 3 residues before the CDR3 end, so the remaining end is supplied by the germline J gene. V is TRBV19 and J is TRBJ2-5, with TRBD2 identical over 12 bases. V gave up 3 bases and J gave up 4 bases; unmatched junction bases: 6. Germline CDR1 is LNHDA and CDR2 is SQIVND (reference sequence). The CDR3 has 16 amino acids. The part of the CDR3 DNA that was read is TGTGCCAGTAGTATCCACGCTAGCGGGAGGGCAGAGACC. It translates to CASSIHASGRAET. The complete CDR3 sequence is CASSIHASGRAETQYF.

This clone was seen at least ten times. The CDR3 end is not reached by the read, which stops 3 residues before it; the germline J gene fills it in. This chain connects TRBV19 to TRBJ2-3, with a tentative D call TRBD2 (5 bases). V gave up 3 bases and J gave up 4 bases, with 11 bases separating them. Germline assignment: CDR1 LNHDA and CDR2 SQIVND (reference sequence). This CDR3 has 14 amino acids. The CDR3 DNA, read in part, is TGTGCCAGTAGTATCCAAGCGGAAGCAGATACG. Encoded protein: CASSIQAEADT. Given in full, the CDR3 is CASSIQAEADTQYF.

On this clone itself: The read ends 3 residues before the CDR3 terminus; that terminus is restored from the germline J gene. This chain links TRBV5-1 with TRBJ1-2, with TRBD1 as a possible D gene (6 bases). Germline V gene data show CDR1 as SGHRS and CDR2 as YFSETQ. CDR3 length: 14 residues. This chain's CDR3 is CASSGGVRGETYTF. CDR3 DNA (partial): TGCGCCAGCTCCGGGGGGGTCAGGGGAGAGACC. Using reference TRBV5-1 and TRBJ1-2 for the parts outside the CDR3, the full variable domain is KAGVTQTPRYLIKTRGQQVTLSCSPISGHRSVSWYQQTPGQGLQFLFEYFSETQRNKGNFPGRFSGRQFSNSRSEMNVSTLELGDSALYLCASSGGVRGETYTFGSGTRLTVV.

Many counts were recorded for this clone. The CDR3 DNA, read in part, is TGTGCCAGCAGCTTTGGCCGAACGGAGACC. Protein product: CASSFGRTET. The entire CDR3 is CASSFGRTETQYF. The gene calls are TRBV11-2 and TRBJ2-5; D remains ambiguous. The CDR3 end is not reached by the read, which stops 3 residues before it; the germline J gene fills it in. The germline CDR1 and CDR2 sequences are SGHAT and FQNNGV. This CDR3 is 13 amino acids long. Trimming shortened V by 3 bases and J by 5 bases, and 10 bases separated the two germline ends.

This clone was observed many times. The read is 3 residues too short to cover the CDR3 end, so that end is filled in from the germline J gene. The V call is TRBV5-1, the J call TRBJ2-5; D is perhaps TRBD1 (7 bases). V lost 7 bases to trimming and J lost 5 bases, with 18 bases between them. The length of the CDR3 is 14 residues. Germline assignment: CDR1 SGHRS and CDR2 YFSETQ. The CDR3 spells CASFEGARGETQYF. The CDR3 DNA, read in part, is TGCGCCAGCTTCGAGGGGGCGCGGGGTGAGACC.

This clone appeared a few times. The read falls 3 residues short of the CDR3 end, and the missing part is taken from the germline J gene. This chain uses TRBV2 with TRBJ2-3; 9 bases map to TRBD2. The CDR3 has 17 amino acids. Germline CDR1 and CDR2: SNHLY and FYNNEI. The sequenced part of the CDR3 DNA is TGTGCCAGCAAGACTGCAGGGCGAGCGGGAGGTGAAGAGACG. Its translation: CASKTAGRAGGEET. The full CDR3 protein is CASKTAGRAGGEETQYF.

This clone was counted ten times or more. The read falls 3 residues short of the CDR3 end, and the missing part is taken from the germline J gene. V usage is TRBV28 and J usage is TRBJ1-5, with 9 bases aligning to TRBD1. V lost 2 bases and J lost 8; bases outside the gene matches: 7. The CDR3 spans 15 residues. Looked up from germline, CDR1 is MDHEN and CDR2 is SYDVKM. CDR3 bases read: TGTGCCAGCAGTTTAGGACAGGGGTTTAGAGAGCCC. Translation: CASSLGQGFREP. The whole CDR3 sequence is CASSLGQGFREPQHF.

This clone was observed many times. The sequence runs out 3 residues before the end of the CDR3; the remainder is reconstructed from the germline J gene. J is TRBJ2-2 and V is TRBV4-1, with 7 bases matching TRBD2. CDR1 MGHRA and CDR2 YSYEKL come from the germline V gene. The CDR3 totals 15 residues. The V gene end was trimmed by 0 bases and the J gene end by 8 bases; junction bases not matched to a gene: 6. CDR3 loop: CASSQEPAGEGELFF. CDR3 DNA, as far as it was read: TGCGCCAGCAGCCAAGAGCCGGCGGGAGAAGGGGAG.

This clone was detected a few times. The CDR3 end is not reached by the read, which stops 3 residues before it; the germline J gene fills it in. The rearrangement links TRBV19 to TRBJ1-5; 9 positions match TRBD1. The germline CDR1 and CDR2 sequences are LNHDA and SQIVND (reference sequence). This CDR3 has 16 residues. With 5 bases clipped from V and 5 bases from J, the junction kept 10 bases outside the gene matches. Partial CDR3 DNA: TGTGCCAGTAGTCTACCCCGGACAGGGGTAGATCAGCCC. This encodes CASSLPRTGVDQP. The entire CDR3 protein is CASSLPRTGVDQPQHF.